The clone carrying this TCR beta chain was detected a few times. Its cognate antigen is unknown. This entry is derived from a study of vaccination and CD4 T cells after COVID-19. About the research overall: Following dose two, a median around 70 days (range 14 to 241) passed before post-vaccine samples were taken.

Described treatment: roughly 11-day PBMC culture with coronavirus spike peptide pools or control peptides (ViraFEST assay). Sequencing of the DNA from cultured CD4+ T cells was carried out with the Oncomine TCR Beta short-read assay. TCRdb fed the PCR reads into MiXCR, producing one record per CDR3 protein. The table has about 11,000 distinct CDR3 sequences, about 28% seen once; the top ten hold 8.8%. The V segment lost 5 bases and the J segment 1 base; nucleotides outside the gene matches: 7. The germline gives CDR1 MNHEY, CDR2 SVGEGT. This CDR3 contains 15 residues. Findings of the study overall: The median number of SARS-CoV-2-reactive clonotypes increased from 21 to 38, a change that did not reach significance.

Sequenced sample: CD4+ T cells from blood, cultured in vitro. The chain couples TRBV6-2 or TRBV6-3 to TRBJ2-7, with 8 nucleotides matching TRBD1. The TCR was taken from a human donor who had recovered from COVID-19. CDR3 DNA sequence: TGTGCCAGCAGTGACAGGGGAGGTTTGTCCTACGAGCAGTACTTC. Amino acids: CASSDRGGLSYEQYF.